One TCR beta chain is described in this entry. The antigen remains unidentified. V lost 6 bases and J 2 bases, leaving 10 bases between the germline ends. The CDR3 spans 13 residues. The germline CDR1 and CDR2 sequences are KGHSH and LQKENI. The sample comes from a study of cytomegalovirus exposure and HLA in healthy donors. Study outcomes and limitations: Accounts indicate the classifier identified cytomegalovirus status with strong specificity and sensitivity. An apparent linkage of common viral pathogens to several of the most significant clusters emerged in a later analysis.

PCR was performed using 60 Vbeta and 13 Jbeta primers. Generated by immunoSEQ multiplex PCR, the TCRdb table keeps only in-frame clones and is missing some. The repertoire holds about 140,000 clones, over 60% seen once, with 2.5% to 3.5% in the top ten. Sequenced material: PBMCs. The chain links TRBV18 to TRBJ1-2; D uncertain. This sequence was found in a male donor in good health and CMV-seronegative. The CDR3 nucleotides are TGTGCCAGCTCGGCAGAGGAAAACTATGGCTACACCTTC. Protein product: CASSAEENYGYTF.